This T cell receptor (beta chain) was identified during a study of cytomegalovirus exposure and HLA in healthy donors. Study-wide results and limits: Rarity characterized most TCR sequences, yet some public TCRs appeared in many donors.

The CDR3 covers 12 residues. With 5 bases removed from V and 3 bases from J, the gap between germline ends came to 5 bases. From germline, CDR1 is MDHEN and CDR2 SYDVKM. The PCR was carried out with 60 Vbeta primers and 13 Jbeta primers. Repertoires were generated with immunoSEQ multiplex PCR, while TCRdb's copy carries only in-frame clones and drops some. The sample records roughly 120,000 clones, 8% to 9.5% being singletons. Points on this clone: The antigen is not known.

This chain uses TRBV28 with TRBJ2-1; the D is unclear. The clonotype was recovered from a man in his forties in good health and CMV-seronegative. Sequences were obtained from PBMCs. CDR3 DNA: TGTGCCAGCAGTCCCTACTACAATGAGCAGTTCTTC. This translates into CASSPYYNEQFF.